In its sample, the clone carrying this T cell receptor (beta chain) was seen a few times. The target antigen is unknown. Trimming removed 0 bases from V and 4 bases from J, with 9 bases in between. There are 14 residues in the CDR3. CDR1 is MNHNY and CDR2 is SVGAGI in the germline V gene (reference sequence). The TCR beta cDNA libraries contained unique molecular identifiers. T cells numbering roughly 0.85 to 11 million gave rise to some 500,000 cDNA molecules. Via MiXCR, TCRdb re-called the PCR reads, giving one row per CDR3 protein. This repertoire shows about 810,000 distinct CDR3 sequences, approximately 53% found once; its top ten account for roughly 4.4%. This entry belongs to a study of post-analysis software for immune sequencing data. Study-wide points: There was significantly lower normalized Chao1 diversity in multiple sclerosis patients than in controls. Relative to controls, patients had about 5 TRBV segments at higher frequency, with TRBV5-6, TRBV5-1 and TRBV20-1 among these.

This TCR was sampled from a girl between 10 and 17 years old with multiple sclerosis. The chain employs TRBV6-6 and TRBJ1-2; possibly TRBD1 for D (5 bases). The material sequenced was blood. CDR3 in DNA: TGTGCCAGCAGTTACTCTCCCGGGACCTATGGCTACACCTTC. Its translation: CASSYSPGTYGYTF.